Listed below are T cell receptor beta chains from one sample, sequenced in a study of graft-versus-host responses after intestinal transplantation. TCRdb's copy holds only in-frame clones and misses some; the assay was immunoSEQ multiplex PCR. The sample has some 90,000 clones; over 80% are singletons. The antigens these receptors bind are not known. Sequenced here: unstimulated CD8+ T cells sorted from spleen or lymph node cells, sampled before intestinal transplant. These receptors were collected from a human donor who received an intestinal transplant. The conserved cysteine and the conserved F or W are not part of the CDR3 here. The order of the fields is V gene, J gene, CDR3 length, CDR3 protein.

TRBV19	TRBJ2-2	19	ASSAKPHSRDRGLGTGELF
TRBV10-2	TRBJ2-4	15	ASSESRGTVAKNIQY
TRBV29-1	TRBJ2-3	13	SGENSATSTDTQY
TRBV5-6	TRBJ1-6	14	ASSPSGGSYNSPLH
TRBV28	TRBJ1-2	12	ASSLVGRNYGYT
TRBV27	TRBJ2-7	13	ASSLAGTPAYEQY
TRBV2	TRBJ2-1	14	ASSEVGRTGYNEQF
TRBV7-9	TRBJ2-1	14	ASSLEGLAGVGEQF
TRBV16	TRBJ1-4	14	ASSQSGTSRNEKLF
TRBV7-9	TRBJ2-1	13	ASSLAQGRHNEQF
TRBV10-3	TRBJ1-6	13	AISVSGDYNSPLH
TRBV9	TRBJ1-2	12	ASSVRTGGDGYT
TRBV11-1	TRBJ1-2	11	ASSGNTYYGYT
TRBV27	TRBJ2-2	13	ASSILSPGLGELF
TRBV9	TRBJ1-6	11	ASSGEDGSPLH
TRBV7-3	TRBJ1-1	16	ASSLSRRDPEGETEAF
TRBV4-2	TRBJ2-5	14	ASSPQGASAQETQY
TRBV4-1	TRBJ1-2	16	ASSQDTGQGSTNYGYT
TRBV5-1	TRBJ1-1	12	ASRQVPMNTEAF
TRBV11-2	TRBJ2-7	13	ASSFGWGGDYEQY
TRBV10-3	TRBJ2-7	14	AISEGPSGGKEVQY
TRBV25-1	TRBJ1-1	10	ASSATGTEAF
TRBV20-1	TRBJ2-7	9	SASAGNEQY
TRBV4-1	TRBJ2-5	13	ASSPRLAGGETQY
TRBV19	TRBJ2-1	13	ASSIGTISYNEQF
TRBV5-3	TRBJ2-3	14	ARSQKGLSNPDTQY
TRBV28	TRBJ2-1	13	ASSPVGGEYNEQF
TRBV5-1	TRBJ2-7	12	ASRWRGGTYEQY
TRBV19	TRBJ1-1	9	AVKDATEAF
TRBV9	TRBJ2-1	10	ASSVAENEQF
TRBV27	TRBJ2-5	11	ASSMTPAETQY
TRBV5-1	TRBJ2-1	14	ASSLQGDVSYNEQF
TRBV4-1	TRBJ1-5	14	ASSPRGQAINQPQH
TRBV4-2	TRBJ2-7	14	ASSQEAPGQPYEQY
TRBV5-4	TRBJ2-1	14	ASSLDPGTSPGEQF
TRBV28	TRBJ2-7	12	ASSSWTGAYEQY
TRBV19	TRBJ1-2	12	ASSILGGNYGYT
TRBV21-1	TRBJ2-7	16	ASSTGRTSGGKSYEQY
TRBV7-9	TRBJ2-7	13	ASSLTTVPGYEQY
TRBV7-9	TRBJ2-3	12	ASGLSGRTDTQY
TRBV11-2	TRBJ2-1	14	ASSPWTSGGYNEQF
TRBV10-2	TRBJ2-2	14	ASFAESWDGTGELF
TRBV29-1	TRBJ2-7	12	SVLLAGGHDEQY
TRBV7-6	TRBJ2-1	15	ASSFRVQGGPYNEQF
TRBV6-5	TRBJ1-4	9	ASSEGEKLF
TRBV7-3	TRBJ1-2	12	ASSLTGGAYGYT
TRBV9	TRBJ1-3	13	ASSAAGSSGNTIY
TRBV6-5	TRBJ2-2	13	ASRVAGSHTGELF
TRBV27	TRBJ2-3	16	ASTEGSGSAGSTDTQY
TRBV4-2	TRBJ1-2	13	ASSQDLTRGDGYT
TRBV27	TRBJ2-3	12	ASSFFQGSDTQY
TRBV19	TRBJ2-7	11	ASEDRVSYEQY
TRBV11-2	TRBJ1-2	15	ASRTRDRNSSPAGYT
TRBV6-1	TRBJ2-7	11	ASSEDSTYEQY
TRBV7-6	TRBJ2-1	14	ASSLDFQGAGGEQF